These 11 T cell receptor beta chains originate from one sample sequenced in a study of blood T cell repertoires in COVID-19. Sequenced by immunoSEQ multiplex PCR; TCRdb stores in-frame clones only, minus some. Among approximately 250,000 clones listed, approximately 89% were seen once. Sequencing was done on a sample of peripheral blood. These receptor sequences come from a man aged 35-49 years with active or convalescent COVID-19.

The chain is built from TRBV9 and TRBJ2-2, with TRBD2 as a possible D gene (6 bases). V was cut by 0 bases and J by 1 base, with 13 bases left in between. The CDR3 totals 17 residues. Germline V CDR1 and CDR2: SGDLS, YYNGEE. CDR3 sequence reads: CASSVAPAGRNTGELFF. As DNA, the CDR3 is TGTGCCAGCAGCGTAGCTCCGGCGGGACGGAACACCGGGGAGCTGTTTTTT. Full variable domain (missing parts from reference TRBV9 and TRBJ2-2): DSGVTQTPKHLITATGQRVTLRCSPRSGDLSVYWYQQSLDQGLQFLIQYYNGEERAKGNILERFSAQQFPDLHSELNLSSLELGDSALYFCASSVAPAGRNTGELFFGEGSRLTVL.

This clone was found a few times. The chain carries TRBV30 and TRBJ1-1, with D uncertain. With 3 bases removed from V and 0 bases from J, the gap between germline ends came to 14 bases. CDR1 is GTSNPN, CDR2 SVGIG, per germline (reference sequence). This CDR3 contains 15 residues. In DNA form, the CDR3 reads TGTGCCTGGAGGCGGGAGGGCACCATGAACACTGAAGCTTTCTTT. This encodes CAWRREGTMNTEAFF.

This clone was seen only once. The rearrangement joins TRBV2 to TRBJ2-3; D is unclear. Germline V gene lookup returns CDR1 SNHLY and CDR2 FYNNEI. Trimming stripped 5 bases from V and 2 bases from J, with 5 bases between. The CDR3 totals 12 residues. The CDR3: CASSLATDTQYF. The CDR3 DNA reads TGTGCCAGCAGTCTGGCCACAGATACGCAGTATTTT.

The rearrangement joins TRBV29-1 to TRBJ2-5, with a tentative D call TRBD1 (6 bases). CDR1 and CDR2 from the germline V gene are SQVTM and ANQGSEA. The CDR3 is 15 amino acids. V was trimmed by 2 bases and J by 4 bases, leaving 17 bases between them. The CDR3 nucleotides read TGCAGCGTTGAATTGGGGGCTGGGGCTGGAGAGACCCAGTACTTC. Amino acids: CSVELGAGAGETQYF. The whole variable domain, filled in from reference TRBV29-1 and TRBJ2-5, reads SAVISQKPSRDICQRGTSLTIQCQVDSQVTMMFWYRQQPGQSLTLIATANQGSEATYESGFVIDKFPISRPNLTFSTLTVSNMSPEDSSIYLCSVELGAGAGETQYFGPGTRLLVL.

The CDR3 loop is CASSAQGGTDTQYF. CDR3 sequence (DNA): TGTGCCAGCAGTGCGCAGGGGGGTACAGATACGCAGTATTTT. The gene calls are TRBV6-4 and TRBJ2-3, with a tentative D call TRBD1 (7 bases). Between the trimmed V and J ends, which lost 4 bases and 3 bases, there was a span of 11 bases. This CDR3 is 14 amino acids long. CDR1 is MRHNA and CDR2 is SNTAGT in the germline V gene.

J is TRBJ2-1 and V is TRBV5-1; the match to TRBD2 covers 14 bases. This CDR3 spans 17 amino acids. V lost 1 base and J lost 7; bases outside the gene matches: 7. Germline V CDR1 and CDR2: SGHRS, YFSETQ. CDR3: CASSLKTSGGVVNEQFF. CDR3 nucleotide sequence: TGCGCCAGCAGCTTGAAGACTAGCGGGGGGGTTGTGAATGAGCAGTTCTTC.

The chain is built from TRBV29-1 and TRBJ2-7; D call uncertain. The CDR3 is 13 amino acids. Germline CDR1 SQVTM, CDR2 ANQGSEA. V was trimmed by 4 bases and J by 5 bases, leaving 15 bases between them. The CDR3 nucleotides are TGCAGCGTTGGAGCTCCACCCAGGAACGAGCAGTACTTC. Translating it yields CSVGAPPRNEQYF.

The gene calls are TRBV6-5 and TRBJ2-7; TRBD1 aligns across 8 bases. CDR1 and CDR2 from the germline V gene are MNHEY and SVGAGI. V gave up 6 bases and J gave up 4 bases; unmatched junction bases: 8. The CDR3 extends over 14 amino acids. The CDR3: CASRDQGAKYEQYF. CDR3 coding DNA: TGTGCCAGCAGGGACCAGGGGGCCAAGTACGAGCAGTACTTC.

With respect to this clone: The sample has other DNA sequences that encode this CDR3 too. The chain links TRBV2 to TRBJ2-7; D remains ambiguous. Looked up from germline, CDR1 is SNHLY and CDR2 is FYNNEI. This CDR3 has 10 residues. Trimming took off 6 bases at V and 4 bases at J, with 4 bases between the two ends. The DNA for the CDR3 is TGTGCCAGCAGGCGTTACGAGCAGTACTTC. This gives the protein CASRRYEQYF.

This chain links TRBV2 with TRBJ2-5; the D gene is possibly TRBD2 (5 bases). The CDR3 length is 15 residues. V lost 6 bases and J 8 bases, leaving 22 bases between the germline ends. From germline, CDR1 is SNHLY and CDR2 FYNNEI. The CDR3 spells CASSESLLGLATQYF. The CDR3 DNA is TGTGCCAGCAGCGAATCATTACTAGGACTGGCTACCCAGTACTTC. The full variable domain, completed using reference TRBV2 and TRBJ2-5, is EPEVTQTPSHQVTQMGQEVILRCVPISNHLYFYWYRQILGQKVEFLVSFYNNEISEKSEIFDDQFSVERPDGSNFTLKIRSTKLEDSAMYFCASSESLLGLATQYFGPGTRLLVL.

The chain links TRBV29-1 to TRBJ2-3, with TRBD2 identical over 8 bases. Per germline, CDR1 SQVTM and CDR2 ANQGSEA. J lost 4 bases, V lost 3 bases, and 6 bases had no gene match. The CDR3 is 14 residues long. The CDR3 is CSVEREDHADTQYF. In DNA form, the CDR3 reads TGCAGCGTTGAGCGGGAGGACCACGCAGATACGCAGTATTTT.